This T cell receptor (beta chain) originates from a study of T cells in Graves' hyperthyroidism and ophthalmopathy (dated by TCRdb to between 2018 and 2020). Turning to the overall study: Peripheral blood samples were taken at the time of initial diagnosis, prior to any treatment. Thyroid tissue and blood T-cell repertoires from more than 5 Graves' hyperthyroidism patients were also compared in the study. To identify TCR V-J signatures that set the groups apart, the researchers used a discovery cohort of 90 to 100 patients, made up of under 50 with Graves' ophthalmopathy and 57 with stable Graves' hyperthyroidism. The 100 discovery patients were randomly split 7:3 into training and test sets. An independent validation cohort of under 20 hyperthyroidism patients and about 16 patients who later progressed to ophthalmopathy tested prospective prediction of ophthalmopathy. The paper reports TCR Vbeta CDR3 sequencing of some 140 peripheral blood samples: approximately 41 ophthalmopathy, some 80 hyperthyroidism and roughly 17 progressor patients. Once sampling was done, hyperthyroidism patients were given methimazole at a starting dose of 30 mg daily, whereas ophthalmopathy patients were given high-dose intravenous methylprednisolone.

Study-level results and caveats: No statistical method was used to set the sample size in advance, and investigators knew the group allocation. Blood samples also contained most of the expanded thyroid clonotypes (frequency above 0.001), which suggests that blood repertoires may reflect thyroid immune responses. In validation, progression to ophthalmopathy was predicted by the model with 70% to 71% sensitivity and around 76% specificity, a median of roughly 6.4 months before onset. Ophthalmopathy was separated from stable hyperthyroidism by a 13 V-J signature model, with approximately 90% sensitivity and roughly 81% specificity obtained in cross-validation and 80%/75% obtained in testing.

For this chain, trimming is 4 bases at the V end and 2 bases at the J end, and the number of junction bases without a gene match is 1. From its cysteine to its phenylalanine, the CDR3 spans 15 amino acids. The kept DNA is CDR3 alone, 45 bases in frame from the first base. Based on the germline V gene (reference sequence), the CDR1 and CDR2 sequences are LNHDA and SQIVND. A word on this clonotype: Its antigen is still unknown. Base qualities are missing; no much larger clone stands one base away.

A patient counted as having stable Graves' hyperthyroidism if no progression to ophthalmopathy occurred over 18 months of follow-up. The hyperthyroidism patients were between 18 and 65 years old and newly diagnosed, with a disease duration of less than 2 months. Any patient with an uncontrolled infection, another autoimmune disease, pregnancy or lactation was excluded. Diagnoses were based on clinical symptoms, serum thyroxine and TRAb, thyroid ultrasound and orbital computed tomography. Ficoll-Paque density gradient centrifugation was used to isolate PBMCs from around 10 ml of fresh peripheral blood. Trizol reagent was used to extract total RNA, and RNA quality was then checked on an Agilent 2100 Bioanalyzer. Amplification of TCR beta CDR3 regions was carried out from RNA transcripts. A first-round RT-PCR of the TCR CDR3 used the HTBI primer set with the Qiagen OneStep RT-PCR kit. A second multiplex PCR round built the libraries, followed by size selection and purification. Paired-end sequencing of the libraries was performed with 100 bp reads on an Illumina HiSeq2000. Per the original workflow: SOAPnuke was used to process the raw data, removing reads that contained adapters or uncalled bases, had a mean Phred below 15, or lacked an exact match to the constant primer or identifier. COPE v1.2.5 was used to merge the high-quality paired reads, and each unique nucleotide sequence was defined as a clonotype. MiTCR v1.1 was used to align the clonotypes against IMGT TRBV, TRBD and TRBJ reference segments. The analysis included only V-J combinations with a frequency above 0.0001, which together covered 99% to 99.2% of the repertoires. A TCS score was defined as the ratio of F50 (clonal expansion) to E x V (chaos), with BLOSUM62-based TCRdist applied between CDR3 peptides within each V-J. Welch's t-statistics and random forest reduced 450 to 600 V-J features to roughly 13, which were used in a naive Bayes classifier (R e1071). TCRdb reanalyzed the raw reads on its own, using fastp at Q25 for trimming and MiXCR for clone calling, and kept in-frame beta chains. Each entry merges the rows of one CDR3 protein and shows their most common DNA and genes. V and J calls and clone size were set by TCRdb, not the authors. In all, the sample holds under 800,000 distinct CDR3 sequences, and roughly 15% of those were seen once. The ten most abundant clones make up roughly 10% of the sample.

The TCR originated in a woman between 18 and 29 years old with Graves' hyperthyroidism. Specimen: blood. The V gene is TRBV19 and the J gene is TRBJ2-1; 11 of the junction bases match TRBD1. The nucleotide sequence is TGTGCCAGTAGTAAGGGACAGGGGGCCTACAATGAGCAGTTCTTC. This codes for CASSKGQGAYNEQFF.